The 19 T cell receptor beta chains below all came from one sample that was sequenced in a study of high-grade serous ovarian cancer treatment subgroups. Tumor samples were obtained before definitive surgery or chemotherapy. Profiled with immunoSEQ multiplex PCR; TCRdb holds only in-frame clones, not every one. The sample holds 10,000 to 15,000 clones, 88% seen once. Input material: tumor tissue. These receptors came from a human donor with high-grade serous ovarian cancer.

This clone appeared once. The chain is built from TRBV2 and TRBJ1-1; 7 bases are shared with TRBD1. The V gene's germline CDR1 is SNHLY and CDR2 FYNNEI. The junction had 14 bases not matched to a gene; V was cut back by 5 bases and J by 11 bases. CDR3 length: 14 amino acids. The CDR3 loop reads CASSFGTAGRPAFF. CDR3 nucleotides: TGTGCCAGCAGTTTTGGGACAGCCGGACGTCCGGCTTTCTTT.

This clone was found a few times. This rearrangement joins TRBV2 to TRBJ2-3, with a possible D match to TRBD1 (6 bases). CDR3 length: 14 amino acids. Trimming removed 6 bases at V and 2 bases at J, with 12 bases between. Germline V lookup: CDR1 SNHLY, CDR2 FYNNEI. CDR3 DNA: TGTGCCAGCAGCGCCGGACAGCACACAGATACGCAGTATTTT. Translating gives CASSAGQHTDTQYF.

The chain joins TRBV5-3 to TRBJ2-3; no definite D call. TRBV5-3 is an ORF; its function is uncertain. V lost 0 bases, J lost 1 base, and 12 bases lay in between. The CDR3 contains 16 residues. The CDR3 protein is CARSLERSQRTDTQYF. The CDR3 DNA is TGTGCCAGAAGCTTGGAGCGCAGCCAGCGCACAGATACGCAGTATTTT.

This clone was recorded only once. The chain has TRBV28 and TRBJ1-5; TRBD1 aligns across 11 bases. J lost 6 bases, V lost 2 bases, and 0 bases had no gene match. The CDR3 sequence is 14 residues long. Germline lookup yields CDR1 MDHEN and CDR2 SYDVKM. In DNA, the CDR3 is TGTGCCAGCAGTTTAGGACAGGGGGCTCAGCCCCAGCATTTT. It is translated as CASSLGQGAQPQHF. Supplemented by reference TRBV28 and TRBJ1-5, the full variable domain reads DVKVTQSSRYLVKRTGEKVFLECVQDMDHENMFWYRQDPGLGLRLIYFSYDVKMKEKGDIPEGYSVSREKKERFSLILESASTNQTSMYLCASSLGQGAQPQHFGDGTRLSIL.

The chain carries TRBV10-2 and TRBJ2-3, with TRBD1 matching 7 bases. Germline assignment: CDR1 WSHSY and CDR2 SAAADI. The CDR3 runs 15 residues. V trimming: 4 bases; J trimming: 2 bases; junction bases outside the gene matches: 6. The CDR3 spells CASSGLQGITDTQYF. In DNA, the CDR3 is TGCGCCAGCAGTGGGTTACAGGGGATCACAGATACGCAGTATTTT.

V and J are TRBV5-1 and TRBJ1-1, with 9 bases lining up with TRBD1. The CDR3 is made up of 15 amino acids. In germline, CDR1 is SGHRS, CDR2 YFSETQ. V lost 4 bases, J lost 5 bases, and 9 bases stayed unmatched. The chain's CDR3 is CASSPGTGWRTEAFF. DNA of the CDR3: TGCGCCAGCAGCCCCGGGACAGGGTGGCGGACTGAAGCTTTCTTT.

This sequence joins TRBV6-1 and TRBJ1-3, with D tentatively TRBD1 (5 bases). V dropped 7 bases and J dropped 3 bases, with 10 bases sitting between them. Germline values: CDR1 MNHNS, CDR2 SASEGT. The CDR3 runs to 13 residues. The CDR3 sequence: CASTWGFGNTIYF. DNA of the CDR3: TGTGCCAGCACTTGGGGCTTTGGAAACACCATATATTTT.

The chain combines TRBV5-1 with TRBJ2-1, with 10 bases identical to TRBD1. This CDR3 spans 17 amino acids. The V segment lost 0 bases and the J segment 6 bases; nucleotides outside the gene matches: 9. CDR1 is SGHRS, CDR2 YFSETQ, per germline. DNA for the CDR3: TGCGCCAGCAGCTTGGAGACAGGGGGCCCCCCGGGCAATGAGCAGTTCTTC. This gives the protein CASSLETGGPPGNEQFF.

This CDR3 reads CAWSFGRDTEAFF. CDR3 bases: TGTGCCTGGAGTTTCGGCCGGGACACTGAAGCTTTCTTT. This chain joins TRBV30 and TRBJ1-1, with no clear D. Germline V gene data show CDR1 as GTSNPN and CDR2 as SVGIG (reference sequence). Between the trimmed V and J ends, which lost 2 bases and 3 bases, there was a span of 10 bases. The CDR3 is 13 residues long.

CDR3 protein: CASSSPRQGRGYTF. Here the CDR3 DNA reads TGTGCCAGCAGCAGCCCGCGACAGGGAAGAGGCTACACCTTC. This chain uses TRBV7-2 with TRBJ1-2; 7 bases align to TRBD1. This CDR3 region has 14 residues. The trim removed 5 bases at V and 8 bases at J, leaving 11 bases unmatched. The germline V gene has CDR1 SGHTA and CDR2 FQGNSA. Variable domain in full (rest from reference TRBV7-2 and TRBJ1-2): GAGVSQSPSNKVTEKGKDVELRCDPISGHTALYWYRQSLGQGLEFLIYFQGNSAPDKSGLPSDRFSAERTGGSVSTLTIQRTQQEDSAVYLCASSSPRQGRGYTFGSGTRLTVV.

The gene calls are TRBV29-1 and TRBJ1-2; 7 bases fit TRBD1. The CDR3 consists of 12 residues. V lost 8 bases, J lost 4 bases, and 7 bases stayed unmatched. The germline gives CDR1 SQVTM, CDR2 ANQGSEA. In DNA form, the CDR3 reads TGCAGCACCCAGGGGGACCCCTATGGCTACACCTTC. This sequence encodes CSTQGDPYGYTF. Combining the CDR3 with reference TRBV29-1 and TRBJ1-2 gives the whole variable domain SAVISQKPSRDICQRGTSLTIQCQVDSQVTMMFWYRQQPGQSLTLIATANQGSEATYESGFVIDKFPISRPNLTFSTLTVSNMSPEDSSIYLCSTQGDPYGYTFGSGTRLTVV.

The chain employs TRBV5-5 and TRBJ2-6; 8 bases match TRBD1. The CDR3 contains 18 residues. V dropped 2 bases and J dropped 0; count of bases not matched to a gene: 7. Germline V gene sequence: CDR1 SGHKS, CDR2 YYEKEE (reference sequence). CDR3 nucleotide sequence: TGTGCCAGCAGCTTTTCACCAGGGGGCTACTCTGGGGCCAACGTCCTGACTTTC. This gives the protein CASSFSPGGYSGANVLTF.

The CDR3 sequence is CASRRITGGYGYTF. The CDR3, as DNA: TGTGCCAGCAGACGAATTACAGGGGGCTATGGCTACACCTTC. The V gene is TRBV2, the J gene TRBJ1-2; 8 nucleotides match TRBD1. The CDR3 is made up of 14 amino acids. The germline V gene encodes CDR1 SNHLY and CDR2 FYNNEI. J was trimmed by 4 bases and V by 6 bases; bases with no gene match: 7.

The sample holds a few counts of this clone. The chain recombines TRBV29-1 with TRBJ2-2; TRBD1 matches at 7 bases. CDR1 and CDR2 from the germline V gene are SQVTM and ANQGSEA. With V trimmed by 7 bases and J by 4 bases, 6 bases remained unmatched. The CDR3 is 13 residues long. CDR3 nucleotides: TGCAGCGGCGAGACAGGGTTCACCGGGGAGCTGTTTTTT. This sequence encodes CSGETGFTGELFF.

The V gene is TRBV5-6, the J gene TRBJ1-5, with 7 nucleotides matching TRBD1. Germline V gives CDR1 SGHDT, CDR2 YYEEEE. The CDR3 has 15 residues. After removal of 0 bases from V and 3 bases from J, the junction contained 3 bases not matched to a gene. The CDR3 region is CASSLGGQFNQPQHF. In DNA form, the CDR3 reads TGTGCCAGCAGCTTGGGGGGACAGTTCAATCAGCCCCAGCATTTT.

The V and J genes are TRBV7-2 and TRBJ1-1, with 10 bases lining up with TRBD1. CDR1 SGHTA and CDR2 FQGNSA come from the germline V gene. Trimming removed 1 base from V and 7 bases from J; junction bases left unmatched: 6. CDR3 length: 15 residues. This CDR3 reads CASSLGGQGRNEAFF. The CDR3 DNA reads as TGTGCCAGCAGCTTAGGGGGACAGGGGAGGAATGAAGCTTTCTTT.

This chain connects TRBV19 to TRBJ1-6; D is ambiguous. V was clipped by 4 bases and J by 7 bases, with 8 bases between them. Germline V gene lookup returns CDR1 LNHDA and CDR2 SQIVND (reference sequence). The CDR3 runs 13 residues. In DNA form, the CDR3 reads TGTGCCAGTAGTAGGGAGGAAAATTCACCCCTCCACTTT. It specifies CASSREENSPLHF.

The CDR3: CASSQSPTSTDTQYF. CDR3 nucleotide sequence: TGTGCCAGCAGCCAGTCCCCTACCAGCACAGATACGCAGTATTTT. This chain uses TRBV14 with TRBJ2-3, with D unresolved. The CDR3 sequence is 15 residues long. Germline assignment: CDR1 SGHDN and CDR2 FVKESK. V was cut by 3 bases and J by 0 bases, with 10 bases left in between. Filled out from reference TRBV14 and TRBJ2-3, the complete variable domain reads EAGVTQFPSHSVIEKGQTVTLRCDPISGHDNLYWYRRVMGKEIKFLLHFVKESKQDESGMPNNRFLAERTGGTYSTLKVQPAELEDSGVYFCASSQSPTSTDTQYFGPGTRLTVL.

This clone was recorded a few times. The V gene is TRBV13, the J gene TRBJ1-1, with D possibly TRBD1 on 5 matching bases. Germline V gene lookup returns CDR1 PRHDT and CDR2 FYEKMQ (reference sequence). The CDR3 has 19 amino acids. The V gene lost 5 bases and the J gene lost 5 bases, with 30 bases spanning the gap. The CDR3 reads CASSPRVGGALRGETEAFF. CDR3 bases: TGTGCCAGCAGCCCTCGGGTTGGAGGGGCGCTCCGGGGTGAAACTGAAGCTTTCTTT.